What follows are 20 T cell receptor beta chains derived from one specimen sequenced in a study of cytomegalovirus exposure and HLA in healthy donors. The study ran its PCR with 60 Vbeta and 13 Jbeta primers. Produced via immunoSEQ multiplex PCR; TCRdb's table is partial and in-frame only. The sample holds fewer than 250,000 clones, 70% to 80% seen once. Sequencing was performed on PBMCs. The receptors shown here come from a woman between 50 and 59 years old in good health and CMV-seronegative.

As for this clone: A junction end diverges from the germline sequence, so it may reflect a read error. The J gene is TRBJ2-3, the V gene TRBV7-7; possible D gene TRBD2, 7 bases. The CDR3 covers 16 residues. The V gene's germline CDR1 is SSHAT and CDR2 FNYEAQ (reference sequence). For the CDR3, the DNA is TGTGCTAGCAGCTTAGCTGGGCGGGGGCAGGAGGATACGCAGTATTTT. Encoded protein: CASSLAGRGQEDTQYF. Using reference TRBV7-7 and TRBJ2-3 for the parts outside the CDR3, the full variable domain is GAGVSQSPRYKVTKRGQDVTLRCDPISSHATLYWYQQALGQGPEFLTYFNYEAQPDKSGLPSDRFSAERPEGSISTLTIQRTEQRDSAMYRCASSLAGRGQEDTQYFGPGTRLTVL.

V usage is TRBV9 and J usage is TRBJ1-1; 8 bases align to TRBD1. The CDR3 contains 13 residues. Germline V lookup: CDR1 SGDLS, CDR2 YYNGEE. V lost 2 bases to trimming and J lost 11 bases; unmatched junction nucleotides: 8. The DNA of the CDR3 is TGTGCCAGCAGCGTCCAGGGGGCGGGAGGGGCTTTCTTT. It is translated as CASSVQGAGGAFF. Full variable domain (remainder filled in from reference TRBV9 and TRBJ1-1): DSGVTQTPKHLITATGQRVTLRCSPRSGDLSVYWYQQSLDQGLQFLIQYYNGEERAKGNILERFSAQQFPDLHSELNLSSLELGDSALYFCASSVQGAGGAFFGQGTRLTVV.

This clone was detected once. CDR3 coding DNA: TGTGCCAGCAGCCCTACGGCAGGGTCGGGCAATGAGCAGTTCTTC. Translated: CASSPTAGSGNEQFF. The rearrangement uses TRBV5-4 and TRBJ2-1; tentative D call: TRBD1 (5 bases). The CDR3 sequence is 15 residues long. Trimming pared 4 bases from V and 6 bases from J, leaving 17 bases between. Germline lookup yields CDR1 SGHNT and CDR2 YYREEE (reference sequence).

The chain recombines TRBV30 with TRBJ1-1, with 10 bases that match TRBD1. Per the germline V gene, CDR1 is GTSNPN and CDR2 is SVGIG (reference sequence). Trimming took 1 base from V and 5 from J; bases not matched to a gene: 4. This CDR3 is built from 14 residues. For the CDR3, the DNA is TGTGCCTGGAGTGCGACAGGGGGCGGAACTGAAGCTTTCTTT. This encodes CAWSATGGGTEAFF.

The chain is built from TRBV11-3 and TRBJ2-3; TRBD2 matches 7 bases. Germline V CDR1 and CDR2: SGHNT, YENEEA. V dropped 3 bases and J dropped 4; count of bases not matched to a gene: 7. The CDR3 has 15 residues. The DNA of the CDR3 is TGTGCCAGCAGCTTTCTAAGCGGGAACGCAGATACGCAGTATTTT. Translation gives CASSFLSGNADTQYF.

Only one count was recorded for this clone. The genes are TRBV5-1 and TRBJ2-1; 14 bases are a match to TRBD2. CDR1 and CDR2 from the germline V gene are SGHRS and YFSETQ. V gave up 3 bases and J gave up 1 base; unmatched junction bases: 12. There are 20 residues in the CDR3. The CDR3 protein is CASSWPGLAGAGGSYNEQFF. The CDR3 DNA is TGCGCCAGCAGCTGGCCGGGACTAGCGGGAGCAGGGGGGTCCTACAATGAGCAGTTCTTC.

The rearrangement uses TRBV7-2 and TRBJ1-1; no definite D call. This CDR3 spans 13 amino acids. Germline values: CDR1 SGHTA, CDR2 FQGNSA. Trimming removed 1 base at V and 4 bases at J, with 7 bases between. CDR3 sequence (DNA): TGTGCCAGCAGCTTAGTGGAGCTCACTGAAGCTTTCTTT. It encodes CASSLVELTEAFF.

The rearrangement links TRBV19 to TRBJ1-6; 7 bases agree with TRBD1. The CDR3 sequence is 17 residues long. Germline V gene sequence: CDR1 LNHDA, CDR2 SQIVND (reference sequence). With V trimmed by 7 bases and J by 9 bases, 18 bases remained unmatched. The CDR3 spells CASNPDRGGLFVSPLHF. The CDR3 DNA reads as TGTGCCAGTAACCCCGACAGAGGGGGCCTATTCGTTTCACCCCTCCACTTT.

The chain links TRBV4-2 to TRBJ2-5; TRBD2 might be the D (7 bases). Trimming pared 1 base from V and 5 bases from J, leaving 23 bases between. The CDR3 is made up of 18 amino acids. The germline gives CDR1 LGHNA, CDR2 YNFKEQ. The chain's CDR3 is CASSQVGAGGQRRETQYF. The CDR3 nucleotides read TGTGCCAGCAGCCAAGTAGGTGCCGGGGGGCAGAGAAGGGAGACCCAGTACTTC.

The chain links TRBV2 to TRBJ1-2; TRBD1 might be the D (6 bases). The V end was cut by 7 bases, the J end by 6 bases, with 18 bases between. The CDR3 length is 14 residues. Germline-derived CDR1 and CDR2 are SNHLY and FYNNEI. In nucleotides, the CDR3 is TGTGCCAGCACCGTTTTGACAGGCAAGGATGGCTACACCTTC. This encodes CASTVLTGKDGYTF.

V is TRBV28 and J is TRBJ1-4, with D possibly being TRBD1 (6 bases). The CDR3 is made up of 16 amino acids. Looked up from germline, CDR1 is MDHEN and CDR2 is SYDVKM. Trimming removed 5 bases at V and 4 bases at J, with 17 bases between. In DNA, the CDR3 is TGTGCCAGCAGTCCCTCAGGGGCGGGGGTTAATGAAAAACTGTTTTTT. This sequence encodes CASSPSGAGVNEKLFF.

In its sample, this clone was seen a few times. The genes are TRBV6-5 and TRBJ2-6; weak D call: TRBD2 (5 bases). The CDR3 has 16 amino acids. Between the trimmed V and J ends, which lost 3 bases and 0 bases, there was a span of 9 bases. Germline values: CDR1 MNHEY, CDR2 SVGAGI. CDR3 DNA sequence: TGTGCCAGCAGTTATAGGGAGTTCTCTGGGGCCAACGTCCTGACTTTC. Encoded protein: CASSYREFSGANVLTF.

The V gene is TRBV6-5, the J gene TRBJ1-1, with a tentative D call TRBD1 (5 bases). The CDR3 consists of 15 residues. V lost 2 bases and J 1 base, leaving 11 bases between the germline ends. Per germline, CDR1 MNHEY and CDR2 SVGAGI. CDR3 sequence: CASSYGGGGNTEAFF. Written as DNA, the CDR3 is TGTGCCAGCAGTTACGGGGGGGGAGGGAACACTGAAGCTTTCTTT.

The chain uses TRBV6-1 and TRBJ1-2, with D unresolved. Germline-derived CDR1 and CDR2 are MNHNS and SASEGT. Trimming left V 1 base short and J 3 bases short, with 6 bases between. The CDR3 covers 13 residues. The CDR3 loop is CASSEGQYYGYTF. The CDR3 DNA reads as TGTGCCAGCAGTGAAGGCCAGTACTATGGCTACACCTTC.

V usage is TRBV4-1 and J usage is TRBJ2-1; 8 bases map to TRBD1. J lost 6 bases, V lost 1 base, and 5 bases had no gene match. Germline CDR1 and CDR2: MGHRA and YSYEKL. This CDR3 is 15 amino acids long. The CDR3 sequence is CASSQVGQGANEQFF. CDR3 in DNA: TGCGCCAGCAGCCAAGTAGGGCAGGGGGCCAATGAGCAGTTCTTC.

This clone turned up a few times. V and J are TRBV4-3 and TRBJ2-7; no clear D gene. V dropped 3 bases and J dropped 2 bases, with 8 bases sitting between them. This CDR3 has 13 residues. The V gene's germline CDR1 is LGHNA and CDR2 YSLEER. CDR3 residues: CASSQSLPYEQYF. CDR3 coding DNA: TGCGCCAGCAGCCAGTCCCTACCCTACGAGCAGTACTTC.

V is TRBV7-2 and J is TRBJ1-2, with D perhaps matching TRBD1 (6 bases). Germline loops: CDR1 SGHTA, CDR2 FQGNSA. This CDR3 comprises 13 residues. V was trimmed by 1 base and J by 6 bases, leaving 9 bases between them. CDR3 sequence (DNA): TGTGCCAGCAGCTTAGGGGGGCTGAATGGCTACACCTTC. Encoded protein: CASSLGGLNGYTF. The variable domain in full, with the rest retrieved from reference TRBV7-2 and TRBJ1-2, is GAGVSQSPSNKVTEKGKDVELRCDPISGHTALYWYRQSLGQGLEFLIYFQGNSAPDKSGLPSDRFSAERTGGSVSTLTIQRTQQEDSAVYLCASSLGGLNGYTFGSGTRLTVV.

This clone was seen a few times. The chain carries TRBV4-1 and TRBJ2-3; 12 bases match TRBD2. The CDR3 covers 15 residues. The junction had 3 bases not matched to a gene; V was cut back by 8 bases and J by 0 bases. Germline V lookup: CDR1 MGHRA, CDR2 YSYEKL. CDR3 bases: TGCGCCAGCGGGACTAGCGGGTTCAGCACAGATACGCAGTATTTT. Amino acids: CASGTSGFSTDTQYF.

V gene TRBV6-1 combines with J gene TRBJ1-5; 8 bases agree with TRBD1. The trim removed 3 bases at V and 6 bases at J, leaving 4 bases unmatched. Germline lookup yields CDR1 MNHNS and CDR2 SASEGT. The CDR3 runs 14 residues. CDR3 protein: CASSDGTGGQPQHF. Written as DNA, the CDR3 is TGTGCCAGCAGTGATGGGACAGGAGGTCAGCCCCAGCATTTT.

The gene calls are TRBV11-2 and TRBJ2-7; no definite D call. The CDR3 totals 14 residues. Germline loops: CDR1 SGHAT, CDR2 FQNNGV. Trimming stripped 2 bases from V and 2 bases from J, with 10 bases between. The CDR3 spells CASSLIRSPYEQYF. The CDR3 nucleotides are TGTGCCAGCAGCTTAATCAGGTCCCCCTACGAGCAGTACTTC.